This T cell receptor (beta chain) is from a study of human T cells and chemical hapten exposure. Germline V gene lookup returns CDR1 DFQATT and CDR2 SNEGSKA (reference sequence). Deletions cut 3 bases from V and 8 bases from J, with 17 bases between. This CDR3 has 14 amino acids. TCRdb redid the calling of the RACE reads with MiXCR, one entry per CDR3 protein. The sample holds about 90,000 distinct CDR3 sequences, about a tenth seen once. This clonotype came up a few times. Noted time point: patch test 3, about 24 weeks after DPC sensitization. Treatment meaning: therapeutic diphenylcyclopropenone sensitization with weekly scalp DPC.

The source material was whole blood, sampled in connection with sensitization to the hapten diphenylcyclopropenone (DPC). The chain employs TRBV20-1 and TRBJ1-3; TRBD1 might be the D (6 bases). The clonotype comes from a woman aged 30 to 39 with alopecia areata. Some clones in this sample may be carry-over from other donors' samples. CDR3 residues: CSARSQGGGDTIYF. In DNA form, the CDR3 reads TGCAGTGCTAGGTCACAGGGCGGAGGGGACACCATATATTTT.